This TCR beta chain appears in the sequencing data of a study of T-cell reconstitution after alpha-beta-depleted transplantation in children. Study-level points and caveats: At around two months after transplant, the alpha-beta T cells were reportedly derived from several hundred expanded clones that came from non-depleted graft cells. From surviving recipient T cells and thymic progenitors came the high day-60 TCRbeta diversity observed in some patients.

Preparation of the TCRbeta library involved a method that used unique molecular identifiers. TCRdb reprocessed the PCR reads via MiXCR and lists one record per CDR3 protein. The sample records a few hundred thousand distinct CDR3 sequences, around 13% being singletons. This CDR3 is 10 amino acids long. CDR1 and CDR2 (germline): SQVTM, ANQGSEA. V lost 4 bases and J lost 5, with 4 bases in between. Concerning this clonotype: Its antigen is unidentified.

Sequenced material: PBMCs, mostly from graft donor cells, taken 360 days after TCRalphabeta/CD19-depleted stem cell transplant. V and J are TRBV29-1 and TRBJ2-3; the D is unclear. This clonotype originated in a male patient younger than 18 who had a stem cell transplant for acute myeloid leukemia, so the T cells may come from the graft donor. CDR3 nucleotides: TGCAGCGTTGGGGTAGATACGCAGTATTTT. It codes for CSVGVDTQYF.